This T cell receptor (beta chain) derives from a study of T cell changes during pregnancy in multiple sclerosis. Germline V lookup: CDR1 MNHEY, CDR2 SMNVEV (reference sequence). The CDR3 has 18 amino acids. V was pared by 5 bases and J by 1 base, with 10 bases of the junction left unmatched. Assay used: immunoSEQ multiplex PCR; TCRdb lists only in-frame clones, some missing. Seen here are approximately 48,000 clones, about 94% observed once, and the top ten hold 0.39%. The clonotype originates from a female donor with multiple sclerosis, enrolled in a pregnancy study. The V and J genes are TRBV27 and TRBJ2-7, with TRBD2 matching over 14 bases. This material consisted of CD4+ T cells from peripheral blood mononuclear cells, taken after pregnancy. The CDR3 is CASSLGLAGGHRSYEQYF. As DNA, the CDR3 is TGTGCCAGCAGTCTCGGACTAGCGGGGGGCCATAGGTCCTACGAGCAGTACTTC.